This TCR beta chain derives from a study of blood T cells in healthy people across ages. Study-level findings and limits: Among long-lived donors, naive CD4+ cells were more numerous and diversity higher than in aged donors. Diversity estimated from one million T cells was considered an underestimate. TCR beta diversity per million T cells fell roughly linearly with age.

This CDR3 has 14 amino acids. The V end was cut by 3 bases, the J end by 0 bases, with 6 bases between. This clonotype was seen a few times. Antigen unknown. A second about 6 to 12 cycle PCR used barcoded and J-beta primers. A template-switch adaptor containing 12 random nucleotides labeled each cDNA molecule. Each CDR3 protein is one row after TCRdb ran MiXCR on the 5' RACE reads. Here the sample spans 1.2 million to 1.5 million distinct CDR3 sequences, roughly 60% being singletons. The sequence came from a man younger than 30 in good health. The chain employs TRBV12-3 or TRBV12-4 and TRBJ2-4; unclear D gene. The sequencing input was blood. The CDR3 nucleotides read TGTGCCAGCAGTTTGCAACGAGCCAAAAACATTCAGTACTTC. Amino acid sequence: CASSLQRAKNIQYF.